A single T cell receptor beta chain is shown here with its context. Its antigen is currently unknown. Healthy HIV-negative adults with no recent acute infections or vaccinations were recruited as donors. Original analysis: There were no quality scores in the junction-only immunoSEQ sequences, so filtering differed. TCRdb keeps only in-frame clones here, not all; method: immunoSEQ multiplex PCR. V and J calls and clone size come straight from that table; D and trimming were deduced from the DNA. The data show about half a million clones, roughly three quarters seen once. The data were obtained in a study of shared clonotypes between healthy human individuals. General study results and limits: The study drew on few donors, limiting represented genetic and exposure-history diversity. Read depth was anticipated to influence clonotype sharing among donors.

This receptor was taken from a woman in her thirties or forties in good health. Some clones in this sample may be carry-over from other donors' samples. What was sequenced was PBMCs.

CDR3 bases: TGCAGCGTTGCAGGGATCCACGAGCAGTACTTC. This codes for CSVAGIHEQYF. The rearrangement links TRBV29-1 to TRBJ2-7, with D possibly matching TRBD1 (5 bases). The V end lost 4 bases, the J end lost 5 bases, and 9 bases lay between the germline ends. The CDR3 has 11 residues. Germline V CDR1 and CDR2: SQVTM, ANQGSEA.